These T cell receptor beta chains were read from a single sample in a study of CD8 T cells in ankylosing spondylitis. MiXCR, run by TCRdb on the 5' RACE reads, gives a single entry per CDR3 protein. The sample yields roughly 250,000 distinct CDR3 sequences, under 12% seen once. Sequences were obtained from blood, either unsorted or a sorted T cell fraction (not recorded which). The source of these receptors is a male donor with ankylosing spondylitis or in good health (not recorded which). The CDR3 runs from the conserved cysteine through the conserved F or W. The D gene is left open where the match is weak. A row's size may be missing; if present it is once, few, many or a size class.

v_call,j_call,d_call,clone_size,cdr3_aa,cdr3_nt
TRBV2,TRBJ1-1,.,.,CASRDVDSNTEAFF,TGTGCCAGCAGAGACGTAGACTCGAACACTGAAGCTTTCTTT
TRBV5-1,TRBJ1-2,.,many,CASSRFDILNYFNYGYTF,TGCGCCAGCAGCCGTTTTGACATACTTAACTACTTCAACTATGGCTACACCTTC
TRBV20-1,TRBJ2-5,.,many,CSAQDRRGRETQYF,TGCAGTGCTCAGGACAGAAGGGGTCGAGAGACCCAGTACTTC
TRBV6-1,TRBJ1-1,.,many,CASSAPRGGANEAFF,TGTGCCAGCAGTGCGCCGCGCGGCGGGGCCAATGAAGCTTTCTTT
TRBV15,TRBJ1-2,.,many,CATSGLLDQGSDYGYTF,TGTGCCACCAGCGGCCTACTTGATCAGGGATCTGACTATGGCTACACCTTC
TRBV27,TRBJ1-3,.,many,CASSLYSSGNTIYF,TGTGCCAGCAGTTTATACAGTTCTGGAAACACCATATATTTT
TRBV10-3,TRBJ2-5,TRBD1,many,CAISAGQGTGWSKETQYF,TGTGCCATCAGTGCGGGACAGGGGACGGGATGGTCAAAGGAGACCCAGTACTTC
TRBV15,TRBJ2-7,.,many,CATSRNREPYEQYF,TGTGCCACCAGCAGAAACAGGGAGCCCTACGAGCAGTACTTC
TRBV7-2,TRBJ1-3,TRBD1,many,CASSSGGAGDTIYF,TGTGCCAGCAGTTCAGGGGGCGCCGGGGACACCATATATTTT
TRBV4-1,TRBJ2-3,TRBD1,many,CASSLAGTGTDTQYF,TGCGCCAGCAGCCTAGCCGGGACAGGCACAGATACGCAGTATTTT
TRBV10-3,TRBJ2-5,TRBD1,.,CAISLKRGPQETQYF,TGTGCCATCAGTCTGAAGAGGGGGCCACAAGAGACCCAGTACTTC
TRBV7-7,TRBJ2-3,.,many,CASSFHSTDTQYF,TGTGCCAGCAGCTTCCATAGCACAGATACGCAGTATTTT
TRBV7-6,TRBJ2-7,.,many,CASSASRGQRYEQYF,TGTGCCAGCAGTGCCTCGCGGGGCCAGCGCTACGAGCAGTACTTC
TRBV20-1,TRBJ2-7,.,.,CSARRDTGLSSSYEQYF,TGCAGTGCTAGGCGGGACACAGGACTGTCGAGCTCCTACGAGCAGTACTTC
TRBV3-1,TRBJ2-1,.,many,CASSQVSQVDNEQFF,TGTGCCAGCAGCCAAGTGAGCCAAGTTGACAATGAGCAGTTCTTC
TRBV5-1,TRBJ2-3,TRBD1,.,CASSLWTGDTDTQYF,TGCGCCAGCAGCCTCTGGACAGGGGACACAGATACGCAGTATTTT
TRBV12-3/TRBV12-4,TRBJ2-2,.,many,CASSLSPTGELFF,TGTGCCAGCAGTTTAAGCCCCACCGGGGAGCTGTTTTTT
TRBV10-1,TRBJ2-7,.,many,CASPVGVEQYF,TGCGCCTCCCCCGTAGGTGTCGAGCAGTACTTC
TRBV4-1,TRBJ1-2,.,many,CASSQDGQPNYGYTF,TGCGCCAGCAGCCAAGATGGCCAACCCAACTATGGCTACACCTTC
TRBV19,TRBJ2-2,.,many,CASSVGGMNTGELFF,TGTGCCAGTAGTGTTGGCGGGATGAACACCGGGGAGCTGTTTTTT
TRBV6-1,TRBJ2-4,.,many,CASSEGDGIQYF,TGTGCCAGCAGTGAAGGGGATGGCATTCAGTACTTC
TRBV10-3,TRBJ2-3,TRBD2,.,CAISESSGGLTDTQYF,TGTGCCATCAGTGAGTCGAGCGGGGGACTCACAGATACGCAGTATTTT
TRBV15,TRBJ2-7,TRBD2,many,CATSPSGGRWEQYF,TGTGCCACCAGCCCCTCAGGCGGGAGGTGGGAGCAGTACTTC
TRBV5-4,TRBJ1-3,TRBD1,.,CASSLQGGEGNTIYF,TGTGCCAGCAGCCTTCAGGGGGGGGAAGGAAACACCATATATTTT
TRBV9,TRBJ2-2,.,many,CASSPRGGTGELFF,TGTGCCAGCAGCCCCCGAGGTGGAACCGGGGAGCTGTTTTTT
TRBV12-3/TRBV12-4,TRBJ2-7,.,.,CASSLFDNTYEQYF,TGTGCCAGCAGTTTATTTGATAATACCTACGAGCAGTACTTC
TRBV20-1,TRBJ2-1,TRBD2,many,CSLLRGSSYNEQFF,TGCAGCCTTCTGCGGGGGAGCTCCTACAATGAGCAGTTCTTC
TRBV5-1,TRBJ1-1,.,.,CASSLAGLEAFF,TGCGCCAGCAGCTTGGCGGGGTTAGAAGCTTTCTTT
TRBV5-4,TRBJ1-2,.,many,CASSLDPRDIYGYTF,TGTGCCAGCAGCTTGGACCCAAGGGACATCTATGGCTACACCTTC
TRBV13,TRBJ2-4,.,many,CASSLSKNIQYF,TGTGCCAGCAGCCTCAGCAAAAACATTCAGTACTTC
TRBV3-1,TRBJ1-1,.,many,CASSQGRATYTEAFF,TGTGCCAGCAGCCAAGGAAGAGCCACGTACACTGAAGCTTTCTTT
TRBV6-5,TRBJ2-7,TRBD2,many,CASSYLPGLATYEQYF,TGTGCCAGCAGTTACTTGCCGGGACTAGCGACCTACGAGCAGTACTTC
TRBV20-1,TRBJ2-3,.,many,CSARGPFTDTQYF,TGCAGTGCTAGGGGTCCATTCACAGATACGCAGTATTTT
TRBV29-1,TRBJ2-3,.,many,CSVVVDTQYF,TGCAGCGTTGTGGTAGATACGCAGTATTTT
TRBV13,TRBJ2-7,TRBD1,many,CASSLLRGYRQYF,TGTGCCAGCAGCTTACTCAGGGGGTATAGGCAGTACTTC
TRBV11-3,TRBJ2-5,.,few,CASSPFRAGETQYF,TGTGCCAGCAGCCCCTTTAGGGCAGGAGAGACCCAGTACTTC
TRBV21-1,TRBJ1-4,.,.,CASVSGATNEKLFF,TGTGCCAGCGTTTCAGGGGCAACTAATGAAAAACTGTTTTTT
TRBV19,TRBJ1-6,.,.,CASSPRGGESPLHF,TGTGCCAGTAGCCCGCGCGGGGGCGAATCACCCCTCCACTTT
TRBV6-1,TRBJ2-7,.,many,CASSQGRPSYEQYF,TGTGCCAGCAGCCAAGGCAGGCCTTCCTACGAGCAGTACTTC
TRBV3-1,TRBJ2-5,.,many,CASSQVATGTQYF,TGTGCCAGCAGCCAAGTAGCCACAGGGACCCAGTACTTC
TRBV6-1,TRBJ2-5,.,many,CASGGLRGETQYF,TGTGCCAGCGGGGGCCTGCGGGGAGAGACCCAGTACTTC
TRBV9,TRBJ2-5,.,many,CASSVSQETQYF,TGTGCCAGCAGCGTCTCCCAAGAGACCCAGTACTTC
TRBV20-1,TRBJ2-1,.,many,CSAPPWELDNEQFF,TGCAGTGCCCCCCCCTGGGAGCTAGACAATGAGCAGTTCTTC
TRBV5-4,TRBJ1-1,.,many,CASSLQQLNTEAFF,TGTGCCAGCAGCTTGCAACAGTTGAACACTGAAGCTTTCTTT
TRBV25-1,TRBJ2-7,TRBD2,many,CASSGLGLAGGVHEQYF,TGTGCCAGCAGTGGGTTGGGACTAGCGGGGGGAGTCCACGAGCAGTACTTC
TRBV12-3/TRBV12-4,TRBJ2-1,.,many,CASSFVAVFSYNEQFF,TGTGCCAGCAGTTTTGTGGCGGTCTTCTCCTACAATGAGCAGTTCTTC
TRBV5-1,TRBJ2-1,.,many,CASSLVGFNEQFF,TGCGCCAGCAGCCTGGTTGGTTTCAATGAGCAGTTCTTC
TRBV2,TRBJ2-3,TRBD2,few,CASRILAGGADTQYF,TGTGCCAGCAGGATACTAGCGGGAGGGGCAGATACGCAGTATTTT
TRBV30,TRBJ2-7,.,.,CAWSVSWAGSYEQYF,TGTGCCTGGAGTGTATCCTGGGCAGGGTCCTACGAGCAGTACTTC
TRBV4-2,TRBJ2-3,TRBD2,many,CASSQPGLAGDLASTDTQYF,TGTGCCAGCAGCCAGCCGGGACTAGCGGGGGACCTAGCTAGCACAGATACGCAGTATTTT
TRBV20-1,TRBJ2-3,.,medium-sized,CSASSVAWVDTQYF,TGCAGTGCTAGTTCGGTTGCCTGGGTGGATACGCAGTATTTT
TRBV4-1,TRBJ1-1,.,once,CVSSQGGQGERNTEAFF,TGCGTCAGCAGCCAAGGAGGGCAGGGAGAAAGAAACACTGAGGCTTTCTTT
TRBV12-3/TRBV12-4,TRBJ2-7,.,many,CASSPHETAEQYF,TGTGCCAGCAGTCCACACGAGACAGCCGAGCAGTACTTC
TRBV5-1,TRBJ2-2,.,many,CASSINTGELFF,TGCGCCAGCAGCATTAACACCGGGGAGCTGTTTTTT
TRBV12-3/TRBV12-4,TRBJ2-6,.,many,CASTGAGANVLTF,TGTGCCAGCACAGGGGCTGGGGCCAACGTCCTGACTTTC
TRBV5-6,TRBJ2-5,TRBD1,few,CASSTRTGYQETQYF,TGTGCCAGCAGCACCCGGACAGGGTATCAAGAGACCCAGTACTTC